This is a list of T cell receptor beta chains from one sample in a study of cytomegalovirus exposure and HLA in healthy donors. TCRdb keeps only in-frame clones here, not all; method: immunoSEQ multiplex PCR. The sample includes some 130,000 clones, about 68% of them seen just once. Sequencing was done on a sample of PBMCs. Receptor source: a human donor in good health. CDR3s include the opening cysteine and the closing phenylalanine or tryptophan. Fields, in order: clone size, J gene, V gene, D gene, CDR3 DNA, CDR3 protein. D genes are given only for firm matches. Size values are once, few and many counts, or a class for expanded clones, and some rows have none.

>.|TRBJ2-5|TRBV5-4|.
TGTGCCAGCAGCTTGGGAGGGGGACCCCTCCAAGAGACCCAGTACTTC
CASSLGGGPLQETQYF
>.|TRBJ2-3|TRBV5-1|.
TGCGCCAGCAGCTTTCAAGCGCCCAGCCGGGGCACAGATACGCAGTATTTT
CASSFQAPSRGTDTQYF
>.|TRBJ2-2|TRBV7-9|.
TGTGCCAGCAGCCGCGGGGCGGCCGGGGAGCTGTTTTTT
CASSRGAAGELFF
>.|TRBJ2-3|TRBV7-3|TRBD1
TGTGCCAGCAGCTTATCGGCTACAGGGGGGAATACGCAGTATTTT
CASSLSATGGNTQYF
>.|TRBJ2-7|TRBV18|.
TGTGCCAGCTCACTCGAAAAGGGGCCTGGCGAGCAGTACTTC
CASSLEKGPGEQYF
>.|TRBJ1-1|TRBV10-3|TRBD1
TGTGCCATCAGTGAACCGACAGGGCGGACTGAAGCTTTCTTT
CAISEPTGRTEAFF
>.|TRBJ1-4|TRBV28|.
TGTGCCAGCAGAGCTGAAAAACTGTTTTTT
CASRAEKLFF
>once|TRBJ2-7|TRBV5-1|TRBD2
TGCGCCAGCAGCTTGGATCTAGCGGGAGGAAGGGAGCAGTACTTC
CASSLDLAGGREQYF
>.|TRBJ2-7|TRBV29-1|.
TGCAGCGTCGCGGTACAGGGACCCTACGAGCAGTACTTC
CSVAVQGPYEQYF
>.|TRBJ2-2|TRBV7-6|TRBD2
TGTGCCAGCAGCTTAGGAAGGGTGGCTAGCGGGAGAGCCGGGGAGCTGTTTTTT
CASSLGRVASGRAGELFF
>few|TRBJ1-2|TRBV2|.
TGTGCCAGCAGGTCAGGAGGGAATGGCTACACCTTC
CASRSGGNGYTF
>.|TRBJ2-7|TRBV7-3|.
TGTGCCAGCAGCTTAACGGGTGGCAGGGGCTCCTACGAGCAGTACTTC
CASSLTGGRGSYEQYF
>few|TRBJ1-1|TRBV7-9|.
TGTGCCAGCAGGCCAAAACCCCGGTACAACACTGAAGCTTTCTTT
CASRPKPRYNTEAFF
>.|TRBJ1-5|TRBV5-5|.
TGTGCCAGCAGCCACATGACAGGACGAAATCAGCCCCAGCATTTT
CASSHMTGRNQPQHF
>.|TRBJ2-7|TRBV6-5|.
TGTGCCAGCAGGGCCGTGGGGGGTTACGAGCAGTACTTC
CASRAVGGYEQYF
>.|TRBJ1-1|TRBV6-6|TRBD1
TGTGCCAGCAGGAAGACAGGGGTGCGCACTGAAGCTTTCTTT
CASRKTGVRTEAFF
>.|TRBJ2-7|TRBV4-1|TRBD1
TGCGCCAGCAGCCAAGAAGGGACAGGGGGCTACGAGCAGTACTTC
CASSQEGTGGYEQYF
>.|TRBJ2-1|TRBV27|.
TGTGCCAGCAGTTCACGACTAGGGGCGTACAATGAGCAGTTCTTC
CASSSRLGAYNEQFF
>few|TRBJ2-3|TRBV7-9|TRBD2
TGTGCCAGCAGCTTAGGCCGGGGGGGACCAGATACGCAGTATTTT
CASSLGRGGPDTQYF
>.|TRBJ1-6|TRBV19|.
TGTGCCAGTAGTATTGGGCCCCGGAATTCACCCCTCCACTTT
CASSIGPRNSPLHF
>.|TRBJ2-2|TRBV7-2|TRBD2
TGTGCCAGCAGCTTAGTACTAGCGGGAGAGGGCACCGGGGAGCTGTTTTTT
CASSLVLAGEGTGELFF
>.|TRBJ2-2|TRBV7-3|TRBD2
TGTGCCAGCAGCTTAAATCCGGGAGGTGCGAACACCGGGGAGCTGTTTTTT
CASSLNPGGANTGELFF
>few|TRBJ2-2|TRBV13|TRBD2
TGTGCCAGCAGCTTAGCAGGACTAGCGCTATCTTTGAACACCGGGGAGCTGTTTTTT
CASSLAGLALSLNTGELFF
>.|TRBJ1-3|TRBV27|TRBD1
TGTGCCAGCAGTTTACAGGGGGGTTGGTCTGGAAACACCATATATTTT
CASSLQGGWSGNTIYF
>.|TRBJ2-3|TRBV4-1|.
TGCGCCAGCACCCAGACACAGGGTGGAACCTGGTCAGATACGCAGTATTTT
CASTQTQGGTWSDTQYF
>once|TRBJ2-5|TRBV12-5|TRBD1
TGTGCTAGTGCCCCGGACAGGGCCCTCCAAGAGACCCAGTACTTC
CASAPDRALQETQYF
>.|TRBJ2-7|TRBV27|TRBD1
TGTGCCAGCAGTTTACGGACAGGGTTCTCCTACGAGCAGTACTTC
CASSLRTGFSYEQYF
>.|TRBJ2-3|TRBV5-4|TRBD1
TGTGCCAGCAGCCCAACAGGGGGTGTTACGCAGTATTTT
CASSPTGGVTQYF
>.|TRBJ2-1|TRBV2|.
TGTGCCAGCAGTGATACCGGGACTGCTGTTAGATCCTACAATGAGCAGTTCTTC
CASSDTGTAVRSYNEQFF
>.|TRBJ2-3|TRBV2|TRBD2
TGTGCCAGCAGTGAAGGTAGCGGGAGCACAGATACGCAGTATTTT
CASSEGSGSTDTQYF
>.|TRBJ2-7|TRBV27|.
TGTGCCAGCAGTGAACAGGGAGGGTCCTACGAGCAGTACTTC
CASSEQGGSYEQYF
>once|TRBJ2-5|TRBV18|.
TGTGCCAGCTCCCAGGGGCAGGCCCAAGAGACCCAGTACTTC
CASSQGQAQETQYF
>.|TRBJ2-7|TRBV6-1|TRBD1
TGTGCCAGCAGTGAAAAGGGACAGGGTTGGTACGAGCAGTACTTC
CASSEKGQGWYEQYF
>once|TRBJ2-7|TRBV19|.
TGTGCCAGTAGTACTGGAGACTACGAGCAGTACTTC
CASSTGDYEQYF
>.|TRBJ2-7|TRBV6-5|TRBD2
TGTGCCAGCAGGCCCGGACTAGCGGGCGAGCAGTACTTC
CASRPGLAGEQYF
>.|TRBJ1-5|TRBV28|TRBD1
TGTGCCAGCAGTCTCACAGGGGATCGAGGCAATCAGCCCCAGCATTTT
CASSLTGDRGNQPQHF